This T cell receptor (beta chain) was sequenced in a study of blood T cells in healthy people across ages. Comment on this clonotype: Antigen specificity is unknown.

It was with a sample-barcoded 5' primer and a J-beta primer mix that a second PCR of about 7 to 12 cycles was run. TCRdb called the 5' RACE reads again in MiXCR, with one record for every CDR3 protein. This table holds fewer than 1.5 million distinct CDR3 sequences, approximately 42% found once. Study conclusions and caveats: Per million T cells, the diversity of TCR beta decreased roughly linearly as age advanced. The authors considered diversity estimates from one million T cells to be underestimates. No conclusive comparison of naive versus antigen-experienced cells was possible with unsorted PBMCs.

Healthy Caucasians from Russia aged about 6 to 90 served as donors. V was pared by 4 bases and J by 2 bases, with 7 bases of the junction left unmatched. The CDR3 is 15 amino acids. Germline values: CDR1 DFQATT, CDR2 SNEGSKA (reference sequence). Sequencing was carried out using blood. The TCR originated in a woman younger than 35 in good health. The chain employs TRBV20-1 and TRBJ2-3, with 9 bases that match TRBD2. The DNA of the CDR3 is TGCAGTGCTACCTATAGCGGGGGCAACACAGATACGCAGTATTTT. Protein: CSATYSGGNTDTQYF.